This T cell receptor beta chain was observed in a study of blood T cell repertoires in COVID-19. The assay was immunoSEQ multiplex PCR, and TCRdb's table has in-frame clones only and misses some. This table holds 250,000 or so clones, 86% found once. The CDR3 extends over 15 amino acids. Looked up from germline, CDR1 is LGHDT and CDR2 is YNNKEL (reference sequence). V was shortened by 4 bases and J by 4 bases, with 17 bases between the two germline ends. This sequence originates from a woman in her twenties or thirties with active or convalescent COVID-19. Sequencing was carried out using peripheral blood. This sequence joins TRBV3-1 (or the pseudogene TRBV3-2) and TRBJ2-7; D may be TRBD1 (6 bases). This chain's CDR3 is CASSRTSGTQYEQYF. In DNA, the CDR3 is TGTGCCAGCAGCCGGACCTCCGGGACACAATACGAGCAGTACTTC.